This TCR beta chain was documented in a study of vaccination and CD4 T cells after COVID-19. At the level of the study: Overlapping peptides of the spike proteins of SARS-CoV-2, HCoV-NL63, HCoV-OC43 and HCoV-229E were used for cell stimulation.

The treatment here: roughly 10-day PBMC culture with coronavirus spike peptide pools or control peptides (ViraFEST assay). Before Alpha, Beta and Delta appeared in the US, convalescents tested positive (March–December 2020). Culture conditions combined 2 million to 2.5 million PBMCs per well with roughly 10 IU/ml IL-2 and roughly 10 ug/ml peptide pools. A word on this clonotype: Its antigen is currently unknown.

The Oncomine TCR Beta short-read assay sequenced DNA from cultured CD4+ T cells. TCRdb reprocessed the PCR reads via MiXCR and lists one record per CDR3 protein. The table includes roughly 16,000 distinct CDR3 sequences, less than 30% detected once. Germline CDR1 is KGHDR and CDR2 is SFDVKD. The V and J ends lost 4 bases and 5 bases, in that order; junction bases with no gene match: 9. The CDR3 length is 16 residues. The TCR comes from a human donor with COVID-19. What was sequenced was cultured CD4+ T cells from blood. The genes are TRBV24-1 and TRBJ2-5, with 10 bases identical to TRBD1. Here the CDR3 DNA reads TGTGCCACCAGTGACTCCGGGACAGGGGTGCCCGAGACCCAGTACTTC. Translated, it gives CATSDSGTGVPETQYF.